This record concerns one T cell receptor (beta chain) sequence. Its specificity is unknown. This record belongs to a study of cytomegalovirus exposure and HLA in healthy donors. Both 60 Vbeta primers and 13 Jbeta primers went into the PCR. TCRdb keeps only in-frame clones here, not all; method: immunoSEQ multiplex PCR. This sample has 65,000 to 100,000 clones, with over 60% found just once. General study results and limits: Looking again later, the authors saw that most CMV-associated TCR beta chains seemed HLA-restricted. Certain indistinguishable V segments, among them TRBV6-2 and TRBV6-3, were excluded.

Trimming removed 7 bases from V and 3 bases from J; junction bases left unmatched: 10. The CDR3 length is 16 residues. CDR1 and CDR2 from the germline V gene are MNHEY and SMNVEV (reference sequence). The sequenced sample consisted of PBMCs. The sequence derives from a middle-aged man in good health and CMV-seronegative. The chain employs TRBV27 and TRBJ2-3; 10 bases match TRBD1. CDR3 DNA: TGTGCCAGCACCTTCCTTAGGGACAGGGGAACAGATACGCAGTATTTT. Its translation is CASTFLRDRGTDTQYF.